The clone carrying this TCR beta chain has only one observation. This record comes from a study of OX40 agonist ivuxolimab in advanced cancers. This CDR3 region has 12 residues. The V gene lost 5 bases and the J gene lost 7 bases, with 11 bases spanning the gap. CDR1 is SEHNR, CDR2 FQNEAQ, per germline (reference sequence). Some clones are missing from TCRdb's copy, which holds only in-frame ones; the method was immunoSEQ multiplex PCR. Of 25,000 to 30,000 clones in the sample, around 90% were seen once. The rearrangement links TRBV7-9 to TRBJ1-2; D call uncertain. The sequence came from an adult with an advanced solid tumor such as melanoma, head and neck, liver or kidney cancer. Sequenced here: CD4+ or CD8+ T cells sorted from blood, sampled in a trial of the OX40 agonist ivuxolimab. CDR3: CASSPVGFGYTF. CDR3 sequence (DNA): TGTGCCAGCAGCCCGGTGGGGTTTGGCTACACCTTC.